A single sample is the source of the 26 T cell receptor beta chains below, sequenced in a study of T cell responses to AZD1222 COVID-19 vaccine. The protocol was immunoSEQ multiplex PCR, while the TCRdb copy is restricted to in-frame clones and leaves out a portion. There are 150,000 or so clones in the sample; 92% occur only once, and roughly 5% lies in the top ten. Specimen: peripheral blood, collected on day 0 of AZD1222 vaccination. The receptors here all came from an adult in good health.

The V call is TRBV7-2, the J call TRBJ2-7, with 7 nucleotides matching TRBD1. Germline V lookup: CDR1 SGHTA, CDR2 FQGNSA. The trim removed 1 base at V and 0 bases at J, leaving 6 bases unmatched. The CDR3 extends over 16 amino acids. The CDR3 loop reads CASSLEGATYSYEQYF. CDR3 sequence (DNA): TGTGCCAGCAGCTTAGAGGGGGCTACCTACTCCTACGAGCAGTACTTC. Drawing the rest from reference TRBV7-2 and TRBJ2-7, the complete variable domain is GAGVSQSPSNKVTEKGKDVELRCDPISGHTALYWYRQSLGQGLEFLIYFQGNSAPDKSGLPSDRFSAERTGGSVSTLTIQRTQQEDSAVYLCASSLEGATYSYEQYFGPGTRLTVT.

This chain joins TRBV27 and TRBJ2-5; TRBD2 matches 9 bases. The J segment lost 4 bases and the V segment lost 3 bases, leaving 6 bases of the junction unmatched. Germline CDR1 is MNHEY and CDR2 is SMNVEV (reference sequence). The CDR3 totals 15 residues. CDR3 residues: CASSLGSGRPETQYF. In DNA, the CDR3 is TGTGCCAGCAGTTTGGGTAGCGGGAGACCAGAGACCCAGTACTTC.

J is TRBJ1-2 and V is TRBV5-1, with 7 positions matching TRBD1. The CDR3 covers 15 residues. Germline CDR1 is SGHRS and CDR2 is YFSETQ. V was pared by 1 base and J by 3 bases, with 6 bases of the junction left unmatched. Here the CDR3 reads CASSLTTGNYYGYTF. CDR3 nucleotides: TGCGCCAGCAGCTTGACGACAGGGAATTACTATGGCTACACCTTC.

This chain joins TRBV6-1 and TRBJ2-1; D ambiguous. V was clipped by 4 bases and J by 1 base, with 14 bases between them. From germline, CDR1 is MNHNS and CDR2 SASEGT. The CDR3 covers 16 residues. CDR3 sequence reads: CASSGKRVRSYNEQFF. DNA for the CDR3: TGTGCCAGCAGTGGAAAGCGCGTAAGGTCCTACAATGAGCAGTTCTTC.

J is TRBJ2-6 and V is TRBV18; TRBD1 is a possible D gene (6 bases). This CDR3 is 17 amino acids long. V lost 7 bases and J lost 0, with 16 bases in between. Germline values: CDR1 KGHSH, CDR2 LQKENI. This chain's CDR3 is CASFRQVLDSGANVLTF. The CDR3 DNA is TGTGCCAGCTTCCGACAGGTATTGGACTCTGGGGCCAACGTCCTGACTTTC.

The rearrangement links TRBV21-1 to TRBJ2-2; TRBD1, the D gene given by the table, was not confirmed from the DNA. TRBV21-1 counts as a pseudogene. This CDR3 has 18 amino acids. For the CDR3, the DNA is TGTGCCAGCAGCAAAATCTCCCAAGGGGGCCTGAACACCGGGGAGCTGTTTTTT. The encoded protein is CASSKISQGGLNTGELFF.

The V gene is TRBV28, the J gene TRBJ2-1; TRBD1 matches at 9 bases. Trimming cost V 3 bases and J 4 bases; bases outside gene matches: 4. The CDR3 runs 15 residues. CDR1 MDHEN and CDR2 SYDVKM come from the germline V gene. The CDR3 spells CASSFTGGNYNEQFF. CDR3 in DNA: TGTGCCAGCAGTTTTACAGGGGGCAATTACAATGAGCAGTTCTTC.

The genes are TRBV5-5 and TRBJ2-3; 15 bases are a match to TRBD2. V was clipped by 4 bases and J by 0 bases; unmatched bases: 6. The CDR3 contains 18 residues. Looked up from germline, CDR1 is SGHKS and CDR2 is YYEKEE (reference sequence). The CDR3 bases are TGTGCCAGCAGCCGGGGACTAGCGGGGGGTACTAGCACAGATACGCAGTATTTT. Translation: CASSRGLAGGTSTDTQYF.

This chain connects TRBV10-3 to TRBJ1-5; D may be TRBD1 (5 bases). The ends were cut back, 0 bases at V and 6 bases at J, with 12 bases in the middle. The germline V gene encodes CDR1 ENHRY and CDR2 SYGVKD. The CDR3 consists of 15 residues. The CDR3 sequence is CAISESMSGGQPQHF. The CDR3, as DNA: TGTGCCATCAGTGAGTCGATGTCGGGGGGTCAGCCCCAGCATTTT.

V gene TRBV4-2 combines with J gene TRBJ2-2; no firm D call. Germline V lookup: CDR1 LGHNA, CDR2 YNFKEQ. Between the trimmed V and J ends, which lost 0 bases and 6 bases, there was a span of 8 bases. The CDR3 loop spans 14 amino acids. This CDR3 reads CASSQDGVPGELFF. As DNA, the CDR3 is TGTGCCAGCAGCCAAGATGGGGTTCCCGGGGAGCTGTTTTTT.

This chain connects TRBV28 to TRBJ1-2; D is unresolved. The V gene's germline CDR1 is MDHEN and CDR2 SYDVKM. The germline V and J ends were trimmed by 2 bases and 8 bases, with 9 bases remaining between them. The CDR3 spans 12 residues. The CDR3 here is CASSLVESGYTF. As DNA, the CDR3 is TGTGCCAGCAGTTTAGTGGAGTCGGGCTACACCTTC.

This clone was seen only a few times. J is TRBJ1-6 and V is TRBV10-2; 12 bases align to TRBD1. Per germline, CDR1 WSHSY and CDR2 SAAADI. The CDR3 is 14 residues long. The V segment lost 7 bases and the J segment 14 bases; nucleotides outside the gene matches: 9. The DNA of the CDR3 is TGCGCCAGCATCGAACCGGGACAGGGGGCGACCCTCCACTTT. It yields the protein CASIEPGQGATLHF.

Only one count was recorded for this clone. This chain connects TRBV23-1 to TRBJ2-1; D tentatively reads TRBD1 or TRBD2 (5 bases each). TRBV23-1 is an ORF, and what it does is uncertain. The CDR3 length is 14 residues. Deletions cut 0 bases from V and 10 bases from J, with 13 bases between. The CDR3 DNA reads TGCGCCAGCAGTCAATCGGTAGGGGACGGCGAGCAGTTCTTC. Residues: CASSQSVGDGEQFF.

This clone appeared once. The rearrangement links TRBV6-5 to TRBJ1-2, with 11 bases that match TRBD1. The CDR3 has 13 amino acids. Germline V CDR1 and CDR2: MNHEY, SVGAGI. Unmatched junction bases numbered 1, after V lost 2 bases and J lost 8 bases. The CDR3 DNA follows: TGTGCCAGCAGTTACCGGGACAGGGGGGGCTACACCTTC. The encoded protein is CASSYRDRGGYTF.

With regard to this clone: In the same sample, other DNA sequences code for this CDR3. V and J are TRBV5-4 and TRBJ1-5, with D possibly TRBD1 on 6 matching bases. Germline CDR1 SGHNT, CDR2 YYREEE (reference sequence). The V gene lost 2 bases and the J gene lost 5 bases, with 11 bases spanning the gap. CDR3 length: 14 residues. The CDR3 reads CASSLGGRDQPQHF. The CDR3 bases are TGTGCCAGCAGCTTAGGGGGGAGGGATCAGCCCCAGCATTTT.

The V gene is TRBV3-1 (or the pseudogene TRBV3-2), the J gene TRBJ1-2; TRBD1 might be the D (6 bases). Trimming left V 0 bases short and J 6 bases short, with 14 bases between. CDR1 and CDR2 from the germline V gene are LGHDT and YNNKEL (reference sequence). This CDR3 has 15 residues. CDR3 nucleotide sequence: TGTGCCAGCAGCCAAGATTTTATAGGGGGGGATGGCTACACCTTC. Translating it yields CASSQDFIGGDGYTF.

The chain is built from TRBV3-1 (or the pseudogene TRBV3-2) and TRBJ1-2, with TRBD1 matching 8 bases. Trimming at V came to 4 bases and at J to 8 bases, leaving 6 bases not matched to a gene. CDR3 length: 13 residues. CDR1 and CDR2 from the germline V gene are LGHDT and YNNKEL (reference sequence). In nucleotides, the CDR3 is TGTGCCAGCAGCCCCGGACAGGGACGGGGCTACACCTTC. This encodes CASSPGQGRGYTF.

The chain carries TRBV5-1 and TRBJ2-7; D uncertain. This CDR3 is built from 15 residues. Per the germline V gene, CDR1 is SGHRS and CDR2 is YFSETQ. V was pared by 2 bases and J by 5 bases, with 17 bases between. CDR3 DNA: TGCGCCAGCAGCTTTCTGGGCAGAGGCGTCGACGAGCAGTACTTC. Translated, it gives CASSFLGRGVDEQYF. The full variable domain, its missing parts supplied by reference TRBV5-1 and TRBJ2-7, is KAGVTQTPRYLIKTRGQQVTLSCSPISGHRSVSWYQQTPGQGLQFLFEYFSETQRNKGNFPGRFSGRQFSNSRSEMNVSTLELGDSALYLCASSFLGRGVDEQYFGPGTRLTVT.

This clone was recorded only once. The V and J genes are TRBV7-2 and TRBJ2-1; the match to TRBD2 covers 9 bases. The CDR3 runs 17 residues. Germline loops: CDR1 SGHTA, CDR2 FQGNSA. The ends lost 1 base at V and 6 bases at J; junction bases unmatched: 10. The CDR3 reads CASSLGGTSGSVNEQFF. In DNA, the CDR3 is TGTGCCAGCAGCTTAGGCGGTACTAGCGGGTCAGTCAATGAGCAGTTCTTC.

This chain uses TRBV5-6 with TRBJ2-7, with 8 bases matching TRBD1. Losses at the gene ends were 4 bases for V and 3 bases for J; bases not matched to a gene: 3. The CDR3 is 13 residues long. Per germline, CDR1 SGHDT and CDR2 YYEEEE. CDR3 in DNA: TGTGCCAGCAGCCAAGGGACAGGCTACGAGCAGTACTTC. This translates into CASSQGTGYEQYF. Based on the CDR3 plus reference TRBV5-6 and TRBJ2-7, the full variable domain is DAGVTQSPTHLIKTRGQQVTLRCSPKSGHDTVSWYQQALGQGPQFIFQYYEEEERQRGNFPDRFSGHQFPNYSSELNVNALLLGDSALYLCASSQGTGYEQYFGPGTRLTVT.

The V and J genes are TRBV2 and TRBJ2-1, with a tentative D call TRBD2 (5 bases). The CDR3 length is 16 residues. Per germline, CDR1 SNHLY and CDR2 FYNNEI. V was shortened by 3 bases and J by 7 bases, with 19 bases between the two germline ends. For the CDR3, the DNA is TGTGCCAGCAGTGAGAGTAGATCTCCCCGGAGGAATGAGCAGTTCTTC. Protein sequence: CASSESRSPRRNEQFF.

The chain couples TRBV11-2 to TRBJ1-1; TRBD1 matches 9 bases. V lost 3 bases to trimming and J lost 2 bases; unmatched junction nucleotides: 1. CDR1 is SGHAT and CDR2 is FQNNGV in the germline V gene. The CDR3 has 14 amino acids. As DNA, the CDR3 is TGTGCCAGCAGCTTGACAGGGGGTAACACTGAAGCTTTCTTT. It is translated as CASSLTGGNTEAFF.

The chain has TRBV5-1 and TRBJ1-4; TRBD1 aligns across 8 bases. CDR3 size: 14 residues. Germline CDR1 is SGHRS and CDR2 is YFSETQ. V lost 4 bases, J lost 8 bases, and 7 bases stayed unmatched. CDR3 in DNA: TGCGCCAGCAGCCGATGGACAGGGAACGAAAAACTGTTTTTT. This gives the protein CASSRWTGNEKLFF.

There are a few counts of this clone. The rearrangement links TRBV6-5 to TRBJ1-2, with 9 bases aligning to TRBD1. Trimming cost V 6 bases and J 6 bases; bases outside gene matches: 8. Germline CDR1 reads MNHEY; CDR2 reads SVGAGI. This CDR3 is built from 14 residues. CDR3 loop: CASSQTGGGNGYTF. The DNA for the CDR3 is TGTGCCAGCAGCCAAACAGGGGGCGGGAATGGCTACACCTTC.

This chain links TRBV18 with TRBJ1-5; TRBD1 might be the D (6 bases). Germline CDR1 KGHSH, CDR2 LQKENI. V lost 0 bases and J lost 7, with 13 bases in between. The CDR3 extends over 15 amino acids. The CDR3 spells CASSPPGGPRQPQHF. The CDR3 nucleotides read TGTGCCAGCTCACCACCGGGGGGGCCGAGACAGCCCCAGCATTTT.

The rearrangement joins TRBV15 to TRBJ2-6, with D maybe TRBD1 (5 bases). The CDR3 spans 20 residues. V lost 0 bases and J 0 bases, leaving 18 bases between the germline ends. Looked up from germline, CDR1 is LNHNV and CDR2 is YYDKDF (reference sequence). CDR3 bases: TGTGCCACCAGCAGAGATAAGTGGGGCCTCCCCGACTCTGGGGCCAACGTCCTGACTTTC. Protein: CATSRDKWGLPDSGANVLTF.